The clone carrying this TCR beta chain showed up many times. The sample is drawn from a study of early T cells in non-severe SARS-CoV-2 infection. In the study overall: From unsorted whole blood, bulk RNA was sequenced, and the chains remained unpaired.

V shed 6 bases and J shed 2 bases, with 10 bases lying between them. Germline values: CDR1 MNHEY, CDR2 SVGAGI. The CDR3 contains 13 residues. Attachment of unique molecular identifiers to individual cDNA molecules was performed. TCRdb re-called the 5' RACE reads through MiXCR, storing one row per CDR3 protein. The table lists about 98,000 distinct CDR3 sequences, approximately 9.9% of them singletons, with around 4.7% in the top ten. The sequencing input was whole blood. This receptor was obtained from an adult who was a healthcare worker with PCR-confirmed SARS-CoV-2 infection or an uninfected control (not recorded which). The genes are TRBV6-5 and TRBJ1-2; TRBD1 might be the D (5 bases). This CDR3 reads CASSRDGNYGYTF. The DNA of the CDR3 is TGTGCCAGCAGCAGGGACGGCAACTATGGCTACACCTTC.